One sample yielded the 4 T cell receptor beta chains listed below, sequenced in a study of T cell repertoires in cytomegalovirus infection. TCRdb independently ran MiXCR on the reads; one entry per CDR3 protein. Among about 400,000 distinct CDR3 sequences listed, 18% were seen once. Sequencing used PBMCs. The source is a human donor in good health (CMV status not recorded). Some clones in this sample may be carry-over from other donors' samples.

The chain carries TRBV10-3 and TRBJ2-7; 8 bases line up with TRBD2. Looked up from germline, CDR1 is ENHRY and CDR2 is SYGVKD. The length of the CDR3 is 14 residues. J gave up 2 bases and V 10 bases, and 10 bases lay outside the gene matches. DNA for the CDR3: TGTGCCACCGCAACCAGCGGGGGTACCTACGAGCAGTACTTC. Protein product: CATATSGGTYEQYF.

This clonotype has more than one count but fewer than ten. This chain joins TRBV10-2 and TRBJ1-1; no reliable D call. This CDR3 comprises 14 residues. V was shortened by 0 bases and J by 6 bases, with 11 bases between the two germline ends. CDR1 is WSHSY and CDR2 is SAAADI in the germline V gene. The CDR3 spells CASSESRDIAEAFF. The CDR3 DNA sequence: TGCGCCAGCAGTGAGTCAAGGGATATTGCTGAAGCTTTCTTT.

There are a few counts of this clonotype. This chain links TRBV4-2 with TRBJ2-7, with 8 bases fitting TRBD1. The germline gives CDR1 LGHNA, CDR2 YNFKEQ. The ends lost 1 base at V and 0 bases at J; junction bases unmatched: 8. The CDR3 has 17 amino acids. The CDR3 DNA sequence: TGTGCCAGCAGCCAAGTCGGAAGGACAGGGACCTCCTACGAGCAGTACTTC. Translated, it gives CASSQVGRTGTSYEQYF.

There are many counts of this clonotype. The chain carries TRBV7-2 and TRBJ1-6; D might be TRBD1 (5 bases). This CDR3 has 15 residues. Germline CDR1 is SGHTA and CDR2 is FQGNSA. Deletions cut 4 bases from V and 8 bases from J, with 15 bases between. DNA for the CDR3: TGTGCCAGCAGCTCCGGGGTGGGGGGATATTCACCCCTCCACTTT. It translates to CASSSGVGGYSPLHF.